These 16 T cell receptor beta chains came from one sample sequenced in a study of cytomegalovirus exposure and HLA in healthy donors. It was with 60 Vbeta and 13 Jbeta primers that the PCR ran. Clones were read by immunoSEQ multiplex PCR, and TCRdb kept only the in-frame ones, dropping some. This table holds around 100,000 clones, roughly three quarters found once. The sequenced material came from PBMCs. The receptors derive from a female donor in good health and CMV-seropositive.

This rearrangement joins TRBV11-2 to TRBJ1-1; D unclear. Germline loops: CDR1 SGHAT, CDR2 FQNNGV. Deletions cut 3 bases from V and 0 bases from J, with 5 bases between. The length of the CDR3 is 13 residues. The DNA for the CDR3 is TGTGCCAGCAGCTTTGGCCTGAACACTGAAGCTTTCTTT. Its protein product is CASSFGLNTEAFF.

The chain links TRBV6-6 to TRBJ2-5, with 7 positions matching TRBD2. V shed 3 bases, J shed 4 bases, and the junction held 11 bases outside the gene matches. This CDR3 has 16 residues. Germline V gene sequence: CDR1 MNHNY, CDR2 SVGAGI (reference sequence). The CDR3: CASSYTGGGIGETQYF. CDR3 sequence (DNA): TGTGCCAGCAGTTATACGGGGGGTGGTATCGGAGAGACCCAGTACTTC.

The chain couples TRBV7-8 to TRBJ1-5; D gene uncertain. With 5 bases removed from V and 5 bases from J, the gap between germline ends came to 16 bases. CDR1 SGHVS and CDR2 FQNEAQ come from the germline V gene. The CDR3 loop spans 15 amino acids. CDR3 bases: TGTGCCAGCAGCCCCAGACAATCGATTGATCAGCCCCAGCATTTT. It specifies CASSPRQSIDQPQHF.

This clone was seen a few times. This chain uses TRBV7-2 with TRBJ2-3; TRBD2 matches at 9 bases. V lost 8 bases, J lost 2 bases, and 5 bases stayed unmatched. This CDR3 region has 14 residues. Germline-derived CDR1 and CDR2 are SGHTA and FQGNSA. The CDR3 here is CASRRGGVTDTQYF. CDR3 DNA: TGTGCCAGCCGGCGGGGGGGAGTCACAGATACGCAGTATTTT.

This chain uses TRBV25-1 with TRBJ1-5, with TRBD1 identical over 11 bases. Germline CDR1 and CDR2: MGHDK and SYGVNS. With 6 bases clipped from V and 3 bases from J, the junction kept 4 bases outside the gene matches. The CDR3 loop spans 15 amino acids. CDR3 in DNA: TGTGCCAGCAGCCCGGGACAGGGGGTCAATCAGCCCCAGCATTTT. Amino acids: CASSPGQGVNQPQHF.

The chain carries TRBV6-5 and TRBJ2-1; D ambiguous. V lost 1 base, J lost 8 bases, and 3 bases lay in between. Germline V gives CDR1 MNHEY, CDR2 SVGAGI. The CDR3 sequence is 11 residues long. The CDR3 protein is CASSYFDEQFF. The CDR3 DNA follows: TGTGCCAGCAGTTACTTCGATGAGCAGTTCTTC.

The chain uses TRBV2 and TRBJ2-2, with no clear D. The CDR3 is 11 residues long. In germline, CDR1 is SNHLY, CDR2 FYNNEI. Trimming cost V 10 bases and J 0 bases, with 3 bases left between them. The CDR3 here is CATANTGELFF. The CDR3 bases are TGTGCCACCGCGAACACCGGGGAGCTGTTTTTT.

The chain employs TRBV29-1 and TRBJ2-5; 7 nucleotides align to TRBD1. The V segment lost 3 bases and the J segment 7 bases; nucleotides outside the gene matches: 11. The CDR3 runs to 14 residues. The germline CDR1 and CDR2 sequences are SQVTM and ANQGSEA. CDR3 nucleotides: TGCAGCGTTGAGACCCCGACAGGGTTCGGGACCCAGTACTTC. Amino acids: CSVETPTGFGTQYF.

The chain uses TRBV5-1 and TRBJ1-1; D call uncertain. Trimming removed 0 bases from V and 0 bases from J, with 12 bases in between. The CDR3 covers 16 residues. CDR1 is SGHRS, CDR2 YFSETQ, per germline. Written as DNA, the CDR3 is TGCGCCAGCAGCTTGGGTCAGGTTCAAATGAACACTGAAGCTTTCTTT. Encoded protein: CASSLGQVQMNTEAFF.

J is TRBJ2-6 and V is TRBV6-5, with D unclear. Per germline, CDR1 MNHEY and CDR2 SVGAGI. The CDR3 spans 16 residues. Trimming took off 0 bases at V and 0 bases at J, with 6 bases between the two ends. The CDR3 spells CASSYSQRSGANVLTF. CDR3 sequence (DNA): TGTGCCAGCAGTTACTCCCAGCGCTCTGGGGCCAACGTCCTGACTTTC.

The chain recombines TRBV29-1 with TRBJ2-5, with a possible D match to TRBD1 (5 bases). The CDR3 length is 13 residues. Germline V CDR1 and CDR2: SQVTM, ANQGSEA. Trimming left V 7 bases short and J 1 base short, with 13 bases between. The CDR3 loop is CSGAGNFQETQYF. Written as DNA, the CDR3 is TGCAGCGGGGCAGGGAATTTCCAAGAGACCCAGTACTTC.

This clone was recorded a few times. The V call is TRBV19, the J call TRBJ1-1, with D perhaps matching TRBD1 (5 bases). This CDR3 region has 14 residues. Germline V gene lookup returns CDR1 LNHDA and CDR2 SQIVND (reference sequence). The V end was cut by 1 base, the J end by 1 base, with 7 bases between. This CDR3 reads CASSIVTANTEAFF. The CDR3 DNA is TGTGCCAGTAGTATAGTGACAGCGAACACTGAAGCTTTCTTT.

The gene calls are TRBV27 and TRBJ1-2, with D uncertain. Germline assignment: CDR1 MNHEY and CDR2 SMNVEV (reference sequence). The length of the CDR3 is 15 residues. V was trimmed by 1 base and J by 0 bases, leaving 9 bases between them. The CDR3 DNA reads TGTGCCAGCAGTTTATGGGGAGACTCTAACTATGGCTACACCTTC. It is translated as CASSLWGDSNYGYTF.

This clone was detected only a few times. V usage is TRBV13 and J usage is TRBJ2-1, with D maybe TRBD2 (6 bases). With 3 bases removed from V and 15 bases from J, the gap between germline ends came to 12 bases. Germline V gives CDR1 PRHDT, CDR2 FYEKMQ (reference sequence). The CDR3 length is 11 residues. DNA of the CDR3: TGTGCCAGCAGCTTGGGGGGTGAAAGGTTCTTC. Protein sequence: CASSLGGERFF. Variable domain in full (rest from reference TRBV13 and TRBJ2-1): AAGVIQSPRHLIKEKRETATLKCYPIPRHDTVYWYQQGPGQDPQFLISFYEKMQSDKGSIPDRFSAQQFSDYHSELNMSSLELGDSALYFCASSLGGERFFGPGTRLTVL.

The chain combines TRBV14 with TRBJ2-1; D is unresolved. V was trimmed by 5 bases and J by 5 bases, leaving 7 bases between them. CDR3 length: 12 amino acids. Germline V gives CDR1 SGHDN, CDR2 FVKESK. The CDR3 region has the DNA TGTGCCAGCAGCAACACCAACAATGAGCAGTTCTTC. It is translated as CASSNTNNEQFF.

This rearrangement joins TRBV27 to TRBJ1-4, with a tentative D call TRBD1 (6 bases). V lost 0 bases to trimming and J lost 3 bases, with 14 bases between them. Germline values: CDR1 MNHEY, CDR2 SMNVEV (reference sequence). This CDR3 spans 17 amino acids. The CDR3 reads CASSLSGGGSPNEKLFF. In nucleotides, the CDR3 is TGTGCCAGCAGTTTATCGGGAGGGGGGTCTCCTAATGAAAAACTGTTTTTT.